This is a list of T cell receptor beta chains from one sample in a study of shared clonotypes between healthy human individuals. The table came from immunoSEQ multiplex PCR; TCRdb's copy has only in-frame clones and leaves some out. The sample includes hundreds of thousands of clones, more than 70% of them seen just once. Material: memory CD4+ T cells sorted from blood. These receptors were obtained from a woman younger than 45 in good health. Both conserved end residues are part of each CDR3. D genes are given only for firm matches. The listing skips clone size in some rows; elsewhere it reads once, few, many or a size class.

CDR3 DNA | CDR3 protein | J gene | D gene | CDR3 length | clone size | V gene
TGTGCCAGCAGCCCTCGACTAGCGAGAAGCTCCTACAATGAGCAGTTCTTC | CASSPRLARSSYNEQFF | TRBJ2-1 | TRBD2 | 17 | - | TRBV7-9
TGCGCCAGCAGCTTGGGGAGACAGGTACCCGGGGGCACAGATACGCAGTATTTT | CASSLGRQVPGGTDTQYF | TRBJ2-3 | - | 18 | - | TRBV5-1
TGTGCCAGCAGTGATATGGTGGGAGTAGGGGAAAAACTGTTTTTT | CASSDMVGVGEKLFF | TRBJ1-4 | - | 15 | - | TRBV6-1
TGTGCCAGCAGGGGACTAGCGAACACAGATACGCAGTATTTT | CASRGLANTDTQYF | TRBJ2-3 | TRBD2 | 14 | once | TRBV6-6
TGTGCCAGCAGCTTGGGGGTTTCGGGTGAGTTCCACGAGCAGTACTTC | CASSLGVSGEFHEQYF | TRBJ2-7 | - | 16 | - | TRBV5-6
TGTGCCACCAGGACAGGTCGACACTCTGGGGCCAACGTCCTGACTTTC | CATRTGRHSGANVLTF | TRBJ2-6 | TRBD1 | 16 | - | TRBV25-1
TGCAGCGCTGCCCGGGCTTTGGGGACCACAGATACGCAGTATTTT | CSAARALGTTDTQYF | TRBJ2-3 | - | 15 | - | TRBV29-1
TGCGCCAGCAGCTCATTAGCGGGATATACAGATACGCAGTATTTT | CASSSLAGYTDTQYF | TRBJ2-3 | TRBD2 | 15 | few | TRBV5-1
TGTGCCAGTAGTCTGATAGGGACACTTGTGGCGAATGGCTACACCTTC | CASSLIGTLVANGYTF | TRBJ1-2 | - | 16 | - | TRBV19
TGTGCCAGCAGCCCGGCCGGACAGGGGGCCGGCTATGGCTACACCTTC | CASSPAGQGAGYGYTF | TRBJ1-2 | TRBD1 | 16 | - | TRBV5-6
TGCAGTGCTAGACTGGAAACGGAGCAGTACTTC | CSARLETEQYF | TRBJ2-7 | - | 11 | - | TRBV20-1
TGTGCCAGCAGTTTAACGGGCGGCGGGAGTTTCAATGAGCAGTTCTTC | CASSLTGGGSFNEQFF | TRBJ2-1 | TRBD2 | 16 | - | TRBV28
TGTGCCAGCAGTGCGACACAGGGGAATAGCAATCAGCCCCAGCATTTT | CASSATQGNSNQPQHF | TRBJ1-5 | TRBD1 | 16 | - | TRBV2
TGCGCCAGCAGCGCCGGGACAGGGTACACAGATACGCAGTATTTT | CASSAGTGYTDTQYF | TRBJ2-3 | TRBD1 | 15 | - | TRBV5-1
TGTGCCTGGAGTGTACAATGGGGGGGGATCAGCTCCTACGAGCAGTACTTC | CAWSVQWGGISSYEQYF | TRBJ2-7 | TRBD2 | 17 | many | TRBV30
TGTGCCAGCAGCGCAAGACTAGTGGAGACCCAGTACTTC | CASSARLVETQYF | TRBJ2-5 | - | 13 | - | TRBV7-2
TGTGCCAGCAGCTTAGCGTCTGGACAGGAAAACATTCAGTACTTC | CASSLASGQENIQYF | TRBJ2-4 | TRBD1 | 15 | - | TRBV7-2
TGCACCGCCTTCAAGTCGGGAAACACTGAAGCTTTCTTT | CTAFKSGNTEAFF | TRBJ1-1 | - | 13 | - | TRBV29-1
TGTGCCAGCAGCGTTATGGGACTTAACAATGAGCAGTTCTTC | CASSVMGLNNEQFF | TRBJ2-1 | - | 14 | - | TRBV9
TGTGCCTGGCACCTAGACGGTTACCGCTATGGCTACACCTTC | CAWHLDGYRYGYTF | TRBJ1-2 | - | 14 | - | TRBV30
TGTGCCAGCAGGGAGGGGGGAGTGAACACAGATACGCAGTATTTT | CASREGGVNTDTQYF | TRBJ2-3 | - | 15 | - | TRBV2
TGTGCCTGGGAGGCCGGGAGCAATCAGCCCCAGCATTTT | CAWEAGSNQPQHF | TRBJ1-5 | - | 13 | - | TRBV30
TGTGCCTGTGGGAACCTGAACACTGAAGCTTTCTTT | CACGNLNTEAFF | TRBJ1-1 | - | 12 | - | TRBV30
TGTGCCAGCAGCCCCAATCTCGGAACGAACACTGAAGCTTTCTTT | CASSPNLGTNTEAFF | TRBJ1-1 | - | 15 | - | TRBV7-8
TGTGCCAGCAGTTTCTCAGGGGATGGCTACACCTTC | CASSFSGDGYTF | TRBJ1-2 | - | 12 | - | TRBV28
TGTGCCAGAAGCCCCGATGGACCTAGCGACACAAACAATGAGCAGTTCTTC | CARSPDGPSDTNNEQFF | TRBJ2-1 | - | 17 | - | TRBV5-3
TGTGCCACCAGCAGACCCCCTGGGCCCCAGCATTTT | CATSRPPGPQHF | TRBJ1-5 | - | 12 | few | TRBV15
TGTGCCAGCAGGTCTACACTAGCGGGAGGCTACAATGAGCAGTTCTTC | CASRSTLAGGYNEQFF | TRBJ2-1 | TRBD2 | 16 | - | TRBV28
TGTGCCAGCAGCGCTTACAGGGAGGAGGTTGAAAAACTGTTTTTT | CASSAYREEVEKLFF | TRBJ1-4 | - | 15 | - | TRBV7-9